Only one count was recorded for the clone carrying this T cell receptor beta chain. In the source study's methods: Researchers report that nucleated cell counts were estimated from reference gene primer amplification. Sequencing was performed with immunoSEQ multiplex PCR; in TCRdb, only in-frame clones are kept and a portion is missing. Clone size and the V and J calls come from that table; the DNA yielded D and trimming. The sample records fewer than 500,000 clones, more than 70% being singletons. The sample is drawn from a study of blood T cell repertoires in COVID-19. Background on the study: PBMCs, B-cell-depleted T cells, or T cells provided the cDNA or gDNA that made up the material.

Participant age was about 18 to 89 years, and participants resided in fewer than 30 US areas. Among Cohort 3 donors, those recovered had two negative PCRs, clearance, or symptom resolution. The ends lost 6 bases at V and 5 bases at J; junction bases unmatched: 17. Germline V gene sequence: CDR1 SGHAT, CDR2 FQNNGV. This CDR3 comprises 17 residues. This chain uses TRBV11-2 with TRBJ2-3; TRBD1 aligns across 7 bases. This receptor was identified in a man aged 25 to 40 who had recovered from COVID-19. Sequencing was performed on PBMCs or T cells enriched from blood (not recorded which). In DNA form, the CDR3 reads TGTGCCAGCAGAAGGAATCGAGCAGGGGGAGCAGGAGATACGCAGTATTTT. Amino acids: CASRRNRAGGAGDTQYF.